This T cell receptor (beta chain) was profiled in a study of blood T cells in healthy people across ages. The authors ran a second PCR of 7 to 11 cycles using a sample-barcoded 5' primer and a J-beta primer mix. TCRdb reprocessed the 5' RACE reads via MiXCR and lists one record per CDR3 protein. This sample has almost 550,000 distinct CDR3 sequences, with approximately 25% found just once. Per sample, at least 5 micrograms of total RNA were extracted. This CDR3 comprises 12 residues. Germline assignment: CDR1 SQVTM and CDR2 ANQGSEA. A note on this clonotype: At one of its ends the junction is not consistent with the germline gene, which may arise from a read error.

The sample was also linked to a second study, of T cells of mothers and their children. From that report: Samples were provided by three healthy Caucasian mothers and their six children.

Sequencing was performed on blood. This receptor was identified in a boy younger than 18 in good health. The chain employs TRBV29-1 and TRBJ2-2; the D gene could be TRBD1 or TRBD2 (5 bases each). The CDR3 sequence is CSGEGNTGELFF. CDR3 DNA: TGCAGCGGCGAGGGGAACACCGGGGAGTTGTTTTTT.